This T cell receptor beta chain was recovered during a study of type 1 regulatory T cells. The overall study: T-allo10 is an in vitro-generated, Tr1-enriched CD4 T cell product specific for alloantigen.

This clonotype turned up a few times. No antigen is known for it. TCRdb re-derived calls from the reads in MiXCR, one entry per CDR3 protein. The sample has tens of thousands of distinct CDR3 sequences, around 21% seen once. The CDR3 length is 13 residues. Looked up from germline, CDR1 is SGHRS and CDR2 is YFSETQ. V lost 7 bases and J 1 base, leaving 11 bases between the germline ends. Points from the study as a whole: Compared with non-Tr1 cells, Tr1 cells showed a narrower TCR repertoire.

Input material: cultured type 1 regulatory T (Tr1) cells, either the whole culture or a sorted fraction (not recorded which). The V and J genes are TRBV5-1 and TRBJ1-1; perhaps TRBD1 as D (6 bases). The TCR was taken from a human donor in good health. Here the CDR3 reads CASVGGGNTEAFF. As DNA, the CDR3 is TGCGCCAGCGTCGGGGGCGGGAACACTGAAGCTTTCTTT.